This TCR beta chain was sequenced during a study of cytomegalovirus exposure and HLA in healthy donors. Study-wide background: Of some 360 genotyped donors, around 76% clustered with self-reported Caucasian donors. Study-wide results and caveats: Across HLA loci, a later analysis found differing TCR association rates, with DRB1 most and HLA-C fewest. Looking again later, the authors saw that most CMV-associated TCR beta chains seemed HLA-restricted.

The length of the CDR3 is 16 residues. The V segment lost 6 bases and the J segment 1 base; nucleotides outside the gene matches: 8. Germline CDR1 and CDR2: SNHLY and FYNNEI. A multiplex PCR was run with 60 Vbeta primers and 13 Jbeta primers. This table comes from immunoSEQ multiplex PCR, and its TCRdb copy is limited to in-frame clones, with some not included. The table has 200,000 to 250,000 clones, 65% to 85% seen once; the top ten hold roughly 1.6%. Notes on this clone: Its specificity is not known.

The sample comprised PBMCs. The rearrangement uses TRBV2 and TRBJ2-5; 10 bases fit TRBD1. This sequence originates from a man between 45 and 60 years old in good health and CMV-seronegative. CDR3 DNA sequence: TGTGCCAGCAGCCCGATCGGACAGGGGGTCCAAGAGACCCAGTACTTC. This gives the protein CASSPIGQGVQETQYF.